The clone carrying this T cell receptor (beta chain) has ten or more counts. The target antigen is unknown. This sample was taken from a study of regulatory T cells in long-lasting Graves disease. Findings and limits, study-wide: Owing to a sample size that was small, accuracy may have been reduced.

Germline V lookup: CDR1 DFQATT, CDR2 SNEGSKA (reference sequence). Trimming took 1 base from V and 2 from J; bases not matched to a gene: 9. The CDR3 is 16 residues long. Time point indicated: persistent/refractory GD, antithyroid drugs over 5 years with positive TRAb. RNA from PBMCs was the source of the TCR library. Combining iRepertoire HTBI primers with Arm-PCR of CDR3 regions, the authors built TCR beta libraries. TCRdb re-called the multiplex PCR reads through MiXCR, storing one row per CDR3 protein. The top ten clones hold about 12% of a sample with 400,000 to 500,000 distinct CDR3 sequences, about 22% of them seen once.

This TCR was sampled from a female donor with Graves disease. Sequenced material: peripheral blood mononuclear cells (PBMCs), taken when the disease was refractory, from a patient treated with antithyroid drugs. The chain employs TRBV20-1 and TRBJ2-5, with TRBD2 matching over 8 bases. The CDR3 DNA follows: TGCAGTGCTAGAGCGGTTAGCGGGGTGAGGCAAGAGACCCAGTACTTC. This encodes CSARAVSGVRQETQYF.